These T cell receptor beta chains were read from a single sample in a study of T cells in Graves' hyperthyroidism and ophthalmopathy. TCRdb re-called the multiplex PCR reads through MiXCR, storing one row per CDR3 protein. The table records some 490,000 distinct CDR3 sequences, 20% to 25% of them present only once. Sequences were obtained from blood. These receptors all come from a woman aged 70-85 years with Graves' ophthalmopathy. Both conserved end residues are part of each CDR3. A D gene is named only where the DNA matches it firmly. Not every row has a clone size; where given, it reads once, few, many or a size class.

v_gene,d_gene,abundance,j_gene,CDR3nt,CDR3aa
TRBV3-1,.,many,TRBJ2-5,TGTGCCAGCAGGGGGGCCGGACAAGAGACCCAGTACTTC,CASRGAGQETQYF
TRBV30,.,many,TRBJ1-4,TGTGCCTGGAGTGTAATGGTATCTGAAAAACTGTTTTTT,CAWSVMVSEKLFF
TRBV6-1,.,few,TRBJ2-1,TGTGCCAGCAGTGAACGAGTGAGGCATGAGCAGTTCTTC,CASSERVRHEQFF
TRBV28,.,.,TRBJ1-1,TGTGCCAGCGGTTTCCTACAGCCGAACACTGAAGCTTTCTTT,CASGFLQPNTEAFF
TRBV5-1,.,few,TRBJ2-1,TGCGCCAGCAGCTTACCCTCTACTTACAATGAGCAGTTCTTC,CASSLPSTYNEQFF
TRBV14,TRBD1,.,TRBJ2-5,TGTGCCAGCAGCCAAGATTTCGGACAGGCCCAAGAGACCCAGTACTTC,CASSQDFGQAQETQYF
TRBV28,.,.,TRBJ1-3,TGTGCCAGCAGTTTTGTGGGGGGAAACACCATATATTTT,CASSFVGGNTIYF
TRBV5-1,TRBD2,.,TRBJ2-7,TGCGCCAGCAGCTTGGAGGGGACTACAGCCTACGAGCAGTACTTC,CASSLEGTTAYEQYF
TRBV3-1,TRBD1,.,TRBJ1-4,TGTGCCAGCAGAACCGGGACAGGGGGAAATGAAAAACTGTTTTTT,CASRTGTGGNEKLFF
TRBV7-9,.,few,TRBJ2-7,TGTGCCAGCAGCTTAATCGCGGATGGGGGTTACGAGCAGTACTTC,CASSLIADGGYEQYF
TRBV20-1,TRBD1,.,TRBJ1-2,TGCAGTGCTAGAGCCGGGACAGTTAACTATGGCTACACCTTC,CSARAGTVNYGYTF
TRBV6-2/TRBV6-3,TRBD1,.,TRBJ2-7,TGTGCCAGCAAAACTTCACACCGGGACAGGGTGGGTGAGCAGTACTTC,CASKTSHRDRVGEQYF
TRBV20-1,.,.,TRBJ2-7,TGCAGTGCTCCGATAGTATACGAGCAGTACTTC,CSAPIVYEQYF
TRBV6-1,.,.,TRBJ2-7,TGTGCCAGCATCAATCGGGGTTTGGGCGAGCAGTACTTC,CASINRGLGEQYF
TRBV19,TRBD1,.,TRBJ2-2,TGTGCCAGCCGAGACAGGGGGCAGACCGGGGAGCTGTTTTTT,CASRDRGQTGELFF
TRBV7-2,TRBD1,.,TRBJ1-6,TGTGCCAGCAGCCCTGGGACAGGCTATAATCCACCCCTCCACTTT,CASSPGTGYNPPLHF
TRBV7-2,.,many,TRBJ1-5,TGTGCCAGCAGCTGGTCCGTTAGTCAGCCCCAGCATTTT,CASSWSVSQPQHF
TRBV5-1,TRBD2,.,TRBJ2-3,TGCGCCAGCAGCTTGGAACTAGCGGACCCCCTCCGTACGCAGTATTTT,CASSLELADPLRTQYF
TRBV4-3,.,.,TRBJ2-3,TGCGCCAGCAGCCAAGTAGGCAGGCGTAGCACAGATACGCAGTATTTT,CASSQVGRRSTDTQYF
TRBV19,.,.,TRBJ2-3,TGTGCCAATAAGTGGTACGGGGGAGATACGCAGTATTTT,CANKWYGGDTQYF
TRBV20-1,TRBD2,few,TRBJ2-7,TGCAGTGCGCTACTAGCGGGAGGCTCCTACGAGCAGTACTTC,CSALLAGGSYEQYF
TRBV7-9,.,.,TRBJ1-6,TGTGCCAGCAGCTTAACGTTGGAATCACCCCTCCACTTT,CASSLTLESPLHF
TRBV28,.,many,TRBJ2-5,TGTGCCAGCAGTCCCTTTACAGGCCGGGTGGAGACCCAGTACTTC,CASSPFTGRVETQYF
TRBV19,.,many,TRBJ1-5,TGTGCCAGTAGTATAGACCCCAATCAGCCCCAGCATTTT,CASSIDPNQPQHF
TRBV5-6,TRBD1,.,TRBJ2-7,TGTGCCAGCAGCTTTGCGGACAGGGGCTTTAACGAGCAGTACTTC,CASSFADRGFNEQYF
TRBV9,TRBD1,.,TRBJ1-1,TGTGCCAGCAGTGAGGCAGGGGGACAGGGCCGTACTGAAGCTTTCTTT,CASSEAGGQGRTEAFF
TRBV6-9,.,.,TRBJ2-3,TGTGCCAGCAGTTACCCACAGGGAGATACGCAGTATTTT,CASSYPQGDTQYF
TRBV27,.,.,TRBJ2-7,TGTGCCAGCAGTTTTTCAGGGGCCGAGCAGTACTTC,CASSFSGAEQYF
TRBV2,TRBD2,many,TRBJ2-5,TGTGCCAGCACCAGTAGGCCCGGGACTAGCGATATAATCGAGACCCAGTACTTC,CASTSRPGTSDIIETQYF
TRBV6-2/TRBV6-3,.,.,TRBJ1-1,TGTGCCAGCGGCTCCCCCGTGAGTAGTGAAGCTTTCTTT,CASGSPVSSEAFF
TRBV5-1,.,.,TRBJ2-1,TGCGCCAGCAGCTTGGATGTGGTTGGATCCTACAATGAGCAGTTCTTC,CASSLDVVGSYNEQFF
TRBV6-2/TRBV6-3,TRBD1,.,TRBJ1-5,TGTGCCAGCAGTTACCCCGCCGGCAGGGGGAATCAGCCCCAGCATTTT,CASSYPAGRGNQPQHF
TRBV5-6,TRBD1,few,TRBJ1-2,TGTGCCAGCAGCCTACAGGGGTCGGGTGGCTACACCTTC,CASSLQGSGGYTF
TRBV3-1,.,.,TRBJ2-1,TGTGCCAGCAGCCAATGGGACCCGATTGAGCAGTTCTTC,CASSQWDPIEQFF
TRBV19,.,.,TRBJ1-1,TGTGCCAGTATCGCCCAGGCAAACACTGAAGCTTTCTTT,CASIAQANTEAFF
TRBV28,TRBD1,many,TRBJ1-3,TGTGCCAGCAAAGGGGGCGGACAGGGGTACGGAAACACCATATATTTT,CASKGGGQGYGNTIYF
TRBV30,TRBD1,few,TRBJ1-5,TGTGCCTGGAGTTTTACAGGGGCCCGCCGGCCCCAGCATTTT,CAWSFTGARRPQHF
TRBV12-3/TRBV12-4,TRBD1,few,TRBJ1-2,TGTGCCAGCAGTTATGGACAGGGCGTGTATGGCTACACCTTC,CASSYGQGVYGYTF
TRBV6-1,TRBD1,many,TRBJ2-5,TGTGCCAGCAGTGCCCTACCGGGACAGGGGGCCGAGACCCAGTACTTC,CASSALPGQGAETQYF
TRBV27,TRBD1,many,TRBJ1-5,TGTGCCAGCAGTCCCTGGACAGGTCGGGCCAATCAGCCCCAGCATTTT,CASSPWTGRANQPQHF
TRBV12-3/TRBV12-4,TRBD2,many,TRBJ2-7,TGTGCCAGCAGCCAAGTTTGGGGACTAGCGGCTGGTAACGAGCAGTACTTC,CASSQVWGLAAGNEQYF
TRBV9,.,.,TRBJ1-1,TGTGCCAGCAGCGTAGATCCGCAGGCGGACACTGAAGCTTTCTTT,CASSVDPQADTEAFF
TRBV19,.,.,TRBJ1-5,TGTGCCAGTAGTCGGGGGACTTCGCCCCAGCATTTT,CASSRGTSPQHF
TRBV6-9,.,few,TRBJ1-2,TGTGCCAGCAGTTCGACTATAGGGTTGTATGGCTACACCTTC,CASSSTIGLYGYTF
TRBV5-1,TRBD1,.,TRBJ1-1,TGCGCCAGCAGCTGGGCCGGGACAGGGGATAATGCTGAAGCTTTCTTT,CASSWAGTGDNAEAFF
TRBV6-1,.,few,TRBJ1-1,TGTGCCAGCATAAAGGGCTTGAACACTGAAGCTTTCTTT,CASIKGLNTEAFF
TRBV7-9,.,once,TRBJ1-2,TGTGCCAGCAGCTTGCCGAGGGGAGGAGGCTACACCTTC,CASSLPRGGGYTF
TRBV20-1,.,.,TRBJ1-1,TGCAGTGCTAGCCCAAACGTGGGTAGAGCTTTCTTT,CSASPNVGRAFF
TRBV7-2,.,few,TRBJ1-6,TGTGCCAGCAGCTTAAGGAATTCACCCCTCCACTTT,CASSLRNSPLHF
TRBV6-2/TRBV6-3,.,many,TRBJ1-1,TGTGCCAGCAGACAGCACAACACTGAAGCTTTCTTT,CASRQHNTEAFF
TRBV9,.,many,TRBJ2-2,TGTGCCAGCAGCGCAGCGGAGTTCGCGAACACCGGGGAGCTGTTTTTT,CASSAAEFANTGELFF
TRBV12-3/TRBV12-4,.,many,TRBJ1-2,TGTGCCAGCAGTTTGTCAGGAGGGGGCTACACCTTC,CASSLSGGGYTF
TRBV6-2/TRBV6-3,.,many,TRBJ1-3,TGTGCCAGCAGTTTCGGACAGAGGGGAAACACCATATATTTT,CASSFGQRGNTIYF
TRBV20-1,.,few,TRBJ2-1,TGCAGTCTGATCCCCAGCTCCTACAATGAGCAGTTCTTC,CSLIPSSYNEQFF
TRBV20-1,TRBD2,.,TRBJ2-7,TGCAGTGCTTCCGGGACTAGCGGGACGACGCCCTACGAGCAGTACTTC,CSASGTSGTTPYEQYF
TRBV28,.,many,TRBJ2-7,TGTGCCAGCAGTTCCGGGACACCCTACGAGCAGTACTTC,CASSSGTPYEQYF
TRBV3-1,TRBD2,.,TRBJ2-7,TGTGCCAGCAGCCAAGGCCGGATAGCGGGAGTTAACGAGCAGTACTTC,CASSQGRIAGVNEQYF
TRBV6-1,.,.,TRBJ2-1,TGTGCCAGCAGTGAAGCGCTCTCAGGGGTCAATGAGCAGTTCTTC,CASSEALSGVNEQFF